This T cell receptor beta chain was captured in a study of T cell responses to AZD1222 COVID-19 vaccine. Study information: Analyses pooled second doses at about 4 or about 12 weeks.

Method: immunoSEQ multiplex PCR; TCRdb's copy keeps in-frame clones and lacks some. The profile shows almost 65,000 clones, 84% of them singletons. Of note for this clone: As yet, its antigen is unknown.

Study-level results: Vaccine-related CD4 TCRs covered spike, predominating at 160-218 and 743-854. Every sample of the repertoires postdated the peak T cell response.

Trimming removed 2 bases at V and 1 base at J, with 9 bases between. Germline V gene lookup returns CDR1 SGHVS and CDR2 FQNEAQ. CDR3 length: 14 amino acids. This sequence joins TRBV7-8 and TRBJ2-7; D gene unclear. This material consisted of peripheral blood, taken on day 0 of AZD1222 vaccination. The TCR was taken from an adult in good health. The CDR3 spells CASSLLDESYEQYF. CDR3 in DNA: TGTGCCAGCAGCTTACTAGACGAATCCTACGAGCAGTACTTC.